This TCR beta chain emerged from a study of blood T cell repertoires in COVID-19 (dated by TCRdb to 2018 to 2021). As for the study more broadly: Collaborator samples came from the United States, Italy and Spain and covered acute and convalescent phases of COVID-19. The material from the prospective study consisted of cDNA or gDNA derived from T cells, B-cell-depleted T cells, or PBMCs. Deeply sampled blood TCRbeta repertoires from subjects exposed to, actively infected with, or recovered from COVID-19 were included in the dataset. The repertoires were made available in a free public database intended to serve as a resource for research on the immune response to SARS-CoV-2. Samples came from the ongoing ImmuneRACE study (first 160 participants) plus 1,254 subjects from 6 global collaborators. Nearly every sample came with metadata listing a de-identified subject ID, COVID-19 status, age in years and sex. Where available, HLA class I and class II types were taken from metadata supplied by the sample provider and were not determined by assay-based typing.

Whole blood was collected in K2EDTA tubes by collaborating institutions according to the institutions' own protocols. For TCRbeta analysis, collaborators shipped samples in one of three forms: frozen whole blood, isolated PBMCs, or DNA extracted from either of those sample types. The germline ends are 9 bases apart after V is trimmed by 5 bases and J by 8 bases. The CDR3 covers 12 residues, taking in both the cysteine and the phenylalanine. The kept DNA is CDR3 alone, 36 bases in frame from the first base. Looking up the germline V gene yields CDR1 SGHAT and CDR2 FQNNGV. TCRbeta CDR3 regions were amplified from genomic DNA by means of the immunoSEQ Assay, a bias-controlled multiplex PCR. The source study handled its data this way. Nucleated cell counts per sample were estimated from amplification of reference gene primers within the assay. To quantify the absolute abundance of each unique TCRbeta CDR3 rearrangement, sequence reads were collapsed and filtered. For each sample, productive Simpson clonality was calculated by taking the square root of Simpson's diversity index across productive rearrangements. This is the immuneACCESS table as TCRdb keeps it, with only in-frame sequences that have V and J called. A part of the clones is gone; compared with another copy, unresolved V genes explain less than half, and the rest is unexplained. V, J and clone size were drawn from that table, and D and trimming were deduced from the DNA. A total of 160,000 or so clones appear in this sample, 89% of them only once. Approximately 2.9% of the sample goes to the ten largest clones.

Remarks on this clone: Its antigen has not been determined. Per-base qualities were not stored, and no clone one base away is much larger.

The paper as a whole reports these results and caveats: The amount of clinical and demographic metadata varied by source and participant and was provided uncurated.

This clonotype originated in a man aged 55 to 69 with acute or convalescent COVID-19. Sequences were obtained from peripheral blood. Recombination joined TRBV11-2 with TRBJ1-4; a weak D assignment points to TRBD1 (5 bases agree). The CDR3 is CASSKWTEKLFF. The sequenced DNA is TGTGCCAGCAGCAAGTGGACAGAAAAACTGTTTTTT.